This TCR beta chain was found in a study of long-term antiretroviral therapy in people with HIV. The overall study: When the earliest samples were collected, ART was typically delayed until CD4 counts fell.

As to this clone: Its antigen is not known.

The study, taken as a whole, reports: Clones that had undergone expansion before ART prevailed in the repertoire throughout all time points. Narrower CDR3 length ranges marked HIV repertoires relative to controls. There were no data on ART adherence, viral resistance or therapy changes, a gap that limits inferences about post-ART repertoire changes.

The authors ran the immunoSEQ assay, v3.0, at survey level. The assay was immunoSEQ multiplex PCR, and TCRdb's table has in-frame clones only and misses some. The table lists 15,000 to 20,000 clones, roughly 87% of them singletons, with around 4% in the top ten. The CDR3 has 11 residues. The germline V and J ends were trimmed by 8 bases and 6 bases, with 12 bases remaining between them. The V gene's germline CDR1 is SQVTM and CDR2 ANQGSEA. The material was unsorted PBMCs, obtained 2.1 years after starting antiretroviral therapy. This TCR was sampled from a man younger than 30 with HIV. The gene calls are TRBV29-1 and TRBJ2-3; either TRBD1 or TRBD2 may supply D (5 bases each). The CDR3 sequence is CSRRDGDTQYF. CDR3 nucleotides: TGCAGCCGCCGGGACGGGGATACGCAGTATTTT.